One sample yielded the 13 T cell receptor beta chains listed below, sequenced in a study of blood T cell repertoires in COVID-19. The assay was immunoSEQ multiplex PCR, and TCRdb's table has in-frame clones only and misses some. Found here are tens of thousands of clones, 60% to 80% of them singletons; the top ten hold 20% to 25%. Material for sequencing was peripheral blood. The receptors stem from a man aged 80 or over with active or convalescent COVID-19.

This clone showed up just once. This chain joins TRBV6-5 and TRBJ2-1, with TRBD2 matching over 11 bases. Trimming took 6 bases from V and 5 from J; bases not matched to a gene: 6. Germline CDR1 reads MNHEY; CDR2 reads SVGAGI. The CDR3 is made up of 15 amino acids. CDR3 amino acids: CASRASGGPHNEQFF. CDR3 in DNA: TGTGCCAGCAGAGCTAGCGGGGGGCCCCACAATGAGCAGTTCTTC.

This sequence joins TRBV11-2 and TRBJ2-2; a weak D match, TRBD2 (5 bases). The germline V and J ends were trimmed by 4 bases and 6 bases, with 21 bases remaining between them. This CDR3 contains 17 residues. Germline CDR1 is SGHAT and CDR2 is FQNNGV. CDR3 in DNA: TGTGCCAGCAGCTCCCGTCCACAAAGTACTAGTTCCGGGGAGCTGTTTTTT. This codes for CASSSRPQSTSSGELFF.

The rearrangement links TRBV5-6 to TRBJ1-2; a weak D match, TRBD1 (6 bases). Per germline, CDR1 SGHDT and CDR2 YYEEEE. Trimming shortened V by 2 bases and J by 6 bases, and 11 bases separated the two germline ends. CDR3 length equals 13 residues. The CDR3 here is CASSLGGVDGYTF. DNA for the CDR3: TGTGCCAGCAGCTTAGGGGGGGTCGATGGCTACACCTTC.

The chain is built from TRBV19 and TRBJ1-1; D possibly corresponds to TRBD1 (5 bases). CDR3 size: 18 residues. V lost 0 bases, J lost 4 bases, and 21 bases lay in between. Germline loops: CDR1 LNHDA, CDR2 SQIVND (reference sequence). In DNA form, the CDR3 reads TGTGCCAGTAGTATAGATCCTGGGGGGACGGGGACGCGCACTGAAGCTTTCTTT. The encoded protein is CASSIDPGGTGTRTEAFF.

This chain joins TRBV4-2 and TRBJ2-2; TRBD2 matches 9 bases. This CDR3 comprises 16 residues. The junction had 10 bases not matched to a gene; V was cut back by 6 bases and J by 5 bases. Germline V gene lookup returns CDR1 LGHNA and CDR2 YNFKEQ. CDR3 region: CASRPPGLASTGELFF. CDR3 DNA sequence: TGTGCCAGCAGACCCCCGGGACTAGCCTCAACCGGGGAGCTGTTTTTT.

The chain couples TRBV5-1 to TRBJ2-3, with 8 bases fitting TRBD2. The CDR3 spans 17 residues. Trimming took 3 bases from V and 3 from J; bases not matched to a gene: 12. The germline V gene has CDR1 SGHRS and CDR2 YFSETQ. CDR3 sequence reads: CASSWGVAGPATDTQYF. The CDR3 region has the DNA TGCGCCAGCAGCTGGGGGGTAGCGGGGCCCGCGACAGATACGCAGTATTTT. The full variable domain, with the rest looked up from reference TRBV5-1 and TRBJ2-3, is KAGVTQTPRYLIKTRGQQVTLSCSPISGHRSVSWYQQTPGQGLQFLFEYFSETQRNKGNFPGRFSGRQFSNSRSEMNVSTLELGDSALYLCASSWGVAGPATDTQYFGPGTRLTVL.

The chain has TRBV4-1 and TRBJ1-5; D remains ambiguous. The germline gives CDR1 MGHRA, CDR2 YSYEKL. The CDR3 is 15 amino acids. The V end was cut by 3 bases, the J end by 2 bases, with 11 bases between. The CDR3: CASSQDSAGNQPQHF. The CDR3 nucleotides read TGCGCCAGCAGCCAGGACTCGGCGGGCAATCAGCCCCAGCATTTT.

The chain joins TRBV20-1 to TRBJ2-5; D is ambiguous. The CDR3 contains 11 residues. The V and J ends lost 4 bases and 5 bases respectively, with 8 bases between them. Germline lookup yields CDR1 DFQATT and CDR2 SNEGSKA (reference sequence). The CDR3 bases are TGCAGTGCTATCGGTGGTGAGACCCAGTACTTC. It codes for CSAIGGETQYF.

The chain is built from TRBV28 and TRBJ2-2; 7 bases map to TRBD1. CDR1 is MDHEN and CDR2 is SYDVKM in the germline V gene. The CDR3 totals 15 residues. V lost 6 bases and J lost 2; bases outside the gene matches: 6. This CDR3 is CASSPGTENTGELFF. The CDR3 DNA reads as TGTGCCAGCAGCCCCGGGACAGAAAACACCGGGGAGCTGTTTTTT.

The V and J genes are TRBV19 and TRBJ2-2; the D gene is possibly TRBD2 (6 bases). The germline V gene has CDR1 LNHDA and CDR2 SQIVND (reference sequence). The V end was cut by 2 bases, the J end by 0 bases, with 13 bases between. This CDR3 contains 17 residues. In DNA, the CDR3 is TGTGCCAGTAGTATAAAGGTGGGCGGGACGAACACCGGGGAGCTGTTTTTT. Encoded protein: CASSIKVGGTNTGELFF.

V is TRBV19 and J is TRBJ2-1, with TRBD2 matching over 15 bases. The CDR3 has 16 amino acids. Germline-derived CDR1 and CDR2 are LNHDA and SQIVND (reference sequence). V trimming: 5 bases; J trimming: 8 bases; junction bases outside the gene matches: 7. In DNA form, the CDR3 reads TGTGCCAGTAGTCCGCGGACTAGCGGGAGGGGGGATGAGCAGTTCTTC. It specifies CASSPRTSGRGDEQFF.

The chain combines TRBV7-3 with TRBJ2-5, with 9 bases fitting TRBD2. This CDR3 contains 14 residues. Germline CDR1 SGHTA, CDR2 FQGTGA. Trimming took 5 bases from V and 3 from J; bases not matched to a gene: 4. The CDR3: CASSPIAGEETQYF. The CDR3 DNA reads TGTGCCAGCAGCCCGATAGCGGGAGAAGAGACCCAGTACTTC. Complete variable domain (other parts from reference TRBV7-3 and TRBJ2-5): GAGVSQTPSNKVTEKGKYVELRCDPISGHTALYWYRQSLGQGPEFLIYFQGTGAADDSGLPNDRFFAVRPEGSVSTLKIQRTERGDSAVYLCASSPIAGEETQYFGPGTRLLVL.

The rearrangement links TRBV12-3 or TRBV12-4 to TRBJ1-1; possibly TRBD1 for D (6 bases). Trimming took off 8 bases at V and 4 bases at J, with 14 bases between the two ends. The CDR3 contains 13 residues. The CDR3 sequence is CASEDSEGTEAFF. As DNA, the CDR3 is TGTGCCAGCGAGGACAGTGAAGGCACTGAAGCTTTCTTT.